Following are 2 T cell receptor beta chains from one sample sequenced in a study of blood T cell repertoires in COVID-19. Sequencing was performed with immunoSEQ multiplex PCR; in TCRdb, only in-frame clones are kept and a portion is missing. The sample holds approximately 180,000 clones, 70% to 90% seen once. Sequencing was performed on peripheral blood. The receptors derive from a human donor with active or convalescent COVID-19. The donor label of this sample is uncertain.

CDR3 in amino acids: CASTKQGETYEQYF. CDR3 in DNA: TGTGCCAGTACCAAACAGGGGGAAACCTACGAGCAGTACTTC. The gene calls are TRBV2 and TRBJ2-7, with 8 positions matching TRBD1. Germline V gene sequence: CDR1 SNHLY, CDR2 FYNNEI. V gave up 9 bases and J gave up 2 bases; unmatched junction bases: 9. The length of the CDR3 is 14 residues.

The V gene is TRBV10-3, the J gene TRBJ1-5; a possible D gene is TRBD1 (5 bases). Trimming took 4 bases from V and 3 from J, leaving 10 bases between them. The CDR3 length is 14 residues. Germline lookup yields CDR1 ENHRY and CDR2 SYGVKD. In DNA, the CDR3 is TGTGCCATCAGTGGGCAAGGGGCCAATCAGCCCCAGCATTTT. Its translation: CAISGQGANQPQHF.